What follows are 21 T cell receptor beta chains derived from one specimen sequenced in a study of T cell responses to AZD1222 COVID-19 vaccine. Assay: immunoSEQ multiplex PCR; the TCRdb copy retains only in-frame clones and omits some. The data contain under 200,000 clones, 92% of them singletons. Sequenced here: peripheral blood, sampled 28 days after the second AZD1222 dose. The source is an adult who received the AZD1222 COVID-19 vaccine.

This clone was picked up one time. The genes are TRBV5-4 and TRBJ2-5; D is undetermined. The CDR3 spans 14 residues. Germline V lookup: CDR1 SGHNT, CDR2 YYREEE (reference sequence). V lost 0 bases and J lost 3, with 9 bases in between. The CDR3 sequence: CASSLGSSKETQYF. The CDR3 coding sequence is TGTGCCAGCAGCTTGGGATCCTCAAAAGAGACCCAGTACTTC.

The chain recombines TRBV7-8 with TRBJ1-3; D gene unclear. Trimming took 3 bases from V and 4 from J, leaving 13 bases between them. The CDR3 spans 15 residues. Germline CDR1 is SGHVS and CDR2 is FQNEAQ. The CDR3 bases are TGTGCCAGCAGCTTTTCGGGAACGGCGGGAAACACCATATATTTT. This gives the protein CASSFSGTAGNTIYF.

V gene TRBV5-8 combines with J gene TRBJ1-2; D is unclear. The V and J ends lost 0 bases and 7 bases respectively, with 10 bases between them. Germline V gives CDR1 SGHTS, CDR2 YDEGEE. This CDR3 is 13 amino acids long. CDR3 sequence reads: CASSLALTSGYTF. The CDR3, as DNA: TGTGCCAGCAGCTTGGCGCTGACGAGTGGCTACACCTTC.

V usage is TRBV3-1 (or the pseudogene TRBV3-2) and J usage is TRBJ1-5; D is uncertain. V was trimmed by 0 bases and J by 2 bases, leaving 8 bases between them. The CDR3 extends over 15 amino acids. CDR1 is LGHDT, CDR2 YNNKEL, per germline (reference sequence). The CDR3 nucleotides are TGTGCCAGCAGCCAAGATCGCTGGGGCAATCAGCCCCAGCATTTT. Translation gives CASSQDRWGNQPQHF.

The chain carries TRBV19 and TRBJ2-7, with D possibly TRBD2 on 6 matching bases. The germline V and J ends were trimmed by 6 bases and 1 base, with 13 bases remaining between them. The length of the CDR3 is 14 residues. Germline assignment: CDR1 LNHDA and CDR2 SQIVND (reference sequence). The CDR3 is CASRPRDGSYEQYF. The CDR3 DNA reads as TGTGCCAGTAGGCCGCGGGACGGATCCTACGAGCAGTACTTC.

The rearrangement uses TRBV7-9 and TRBJ2-7; perhaps TRBD2 as D (6 bases). CDR1 is SEHNR and CDR2 is FQNEAQ in the germline V gene (reference sequence). This CDR3 has 15 amino acids. Trimming stripped 4 bases from V and 1 base from J, with 14 bases between. The chain's CDR3 is CASSSRREDSYEQYF. CDR3 coding DNA: TGTGCCAGCAGCTCCCGAAGGGAGGATTCCTACGAGCAGTACTTC.

The chain links TRBV6-1 to TRBJ1-2, with D possibly being TRBD1 (5 bases). The length of the CDR3 is 15 residues. V gave up 5 bases and J gave up 4 bases, with 17 bases separating them. CDR1 is MNHNS, CDR2 SASEGT, per germline. The CDR3 here is CASSLTRDGPYGYTF. DNA of the CDR3: TGTGCCAGCAGTTTGACCCGGGACGGGCCCTATGGCTACACCTTC.

The rearrangement links TRBV15 to TRBJ1-4; 7 nucleotides match TRBD1. Germline V gives CDR1 LNHNV, CDR2 YYDKDF (reference sequence). The CDR3 sequence is 16 residues long. V was clipped by 4 bases and J by 6 bases; unmatched bases: 11. The CDR3 DNA reads as TGTGCCACCAGCAAGCACCCGGGACAGCTAGATGAAAAACTGTTTTTT. Its translation: CATSKHPGQLDEKLFF.

The chain employs TRBV7-9 and TRBJ2-1, with D unclear. V was pared by 1 base and J by 9 bases, with 10 bases between. Germline V gene lookup returns CDR1 SEHNR and CDR2 FQNEAQ (reference sequence). This CDR3 has 13 amino acids. CDR3 sequence (DNA): TGTGCCAGCAGCTTAGGGGCGAATGGTGAGCAGTTCTTC. It codes for CASSLGANGEQFF.

This chain uses TRBV3-1 (or the pseudogene TRBV3-2) with TRBJ1-1, with D maybe TRBD1 (5 bases). Germline V gene data show CDR1 as LGHDT and CDR2 as YNNKEL (reference sequence). CDR3 size: 18 residues. Trimming removed 0 bases at V and 1 base at J, with 18 bases between. For the CDR3, the DNA is TGTGCCAGCAGCCAAGATAGTATCTTGGGAGGGGCGAACACTGAAGCTTTCTTT. Translated: CASSQDSILGGANTEAFF.

The rearrangement joins TRBV5-8 to TRBJ1-1; 8 bases line up with TRBD1. The CDR3 runs to 13 residues. Per the germline V gene, CDR1 is SGHTS and CDR2 is YDEGEE. With V trimmed by 4 bases and J by 11 bases, 10 bases remained unmatched. The CDR3 sequence is CASSVQGAKEAFF. CDR3 coding DNA: TGTGCCAGCAGCGTGCAGGGGGCTAAAGAGGCTTTCTTT. Full variable domain (outside the CDR3, taken from reference TRBV5-8 and TRBJ1-1): EAGVTQSPTHLIKTRGQQATLRCSPISGHTSVYWYQQALGLGLQFLLWYDEGEERNRGNFPPRFSGRQFPNYSSELNVNALELEDSALYLCASSVQGAKEAFFGQGTRLTVV.

There are a few counts of this clone. V and J are TRBV28 and TRBJ2-5; no reliable D call. With 5 bases removed from V and 3 bases from J, the gap between germline ends came to 25 bases. The V gene's germline CDR1 is MDHEN and CDR2 SYDVKM. The CDR3 sequence is 18 residues long. The CDR3 nucleotides read TGTGCCAGCAGTACATACCGCAAAGGACCGCTCGGTAAAGAGACCCAGTACTTC. Translation gives CASSTYRKGPLGKETQYF.

J is TRBJ1-1 and V is TRBV2; 7 bases align to TRBD1. The V gene end was trimmed by 8 bases and the J gene end by 2 bases; junction bases not matched to a gene: 8. The CDR3 has 14 amino acids. Germline CDR1 and CDR2: SNHLY and FYNNEI. The CDR3 spells CASCLQGPNTEAFF. The CDR3 coding sequence is TGTGCCAGCTGTTTACAGGGGCCAAACACTGAAGCTTTCTTT.

The rearrangement links TRBV19 to TRBJ1-1; D is perhaps TRBD1 (5 bases). The ends were cut back, 2 bases at V and 4 bases at J, with 8 bases in the middle. CDR1 and CDR2 (germline): LNHDA, SQIVND (reference sequence). The CDR3 extends over 13 amino acids. Here the CDR3 DNA reads TGTGCCAGTAGTATACTCGGGGGCACTGAAGCTTTCTTT. Its protein is CASSILGGTEAFF.

This clone was picked up one time. V and J are TRBV7-2 and TRBJ1-2, with 7 bases fitting TRBD1. CDR1 and CDR2 (germline): SGHTA, FQGNSA. The CDR3 covers 18 residues. The junction had 20 bases not matched to a gene; V was cut back by 5 bases and J by 5 bases. CDR3 region: CASSPGTIRWGQMYGYTF. The CDR3 nucleotides are TGTGCCAGCAGCCCAGGGACGATAAGGTGGGGACAGATGTATGGCTACACCTTC.

The chain is built from TRBV5-5 and TRBJ2-5; the match to TRBD1 covers 9 bases. The V gene's germline CDR1 is SGHKS and CDR2 YYEKEE (reference sequence). The length of the CDR3 is 14 residues. J was trimmed by 5 bases and V by 5 bases; bases with no gene match: 7. The CDR3 nucleotides are TGTGCCAGCAGACGGGACAGGGCCCGGGAGACCCAGTACTTC. Translating it yields CASRRDRARETQYF.

This chain joins TRBV5-4 and TRBJ2-1; TRBD2 aligns across 11 bases. Germline CDR1 SGHNT, CDR2 YYREEE (reference sequence). This CDR3 is built from 17 residues. With V trimmed by 0 bases and J by 4 bases, 6 bases remained unmatched. The CDR3 sequence: CASSLVRASGGYNEQFF. The CDR3, as DNA: TGTGCCAGCAGCTTGGTCCGGGCTAGCGGGGGGTACAATGAGCAGTTCTTC.

This chain joins TRBV6-4 and TRBJ1-2; possible D gene TRBD1, 6 bases. Germline CDR1 reads MRHNA; CDR2 reads SNTAGT. The CDR3 length is 15 residues. V dropped 0 bases and J dropped 7 bases, with 15 bases sitting between them. The CDR3 region is CASSDSAGAGGGYTF. CDR3 sequence (DNA): TGTGCCAGCAGTGACTCGGCGGGGGCCGGGGGTGGCTACACCTTC.

CDR3 nucleotides: TGTGCCAGCAAAATCCTCGCGGGGTTCTCCTATAATTCACCCCTCCACTTT. It codes for CASKILAGFSYNSPLHF. The V gene is TRBV7-8, the J gene TRBJ1-6; D uncertain. The germline gives CDR1 SGHVS, CDR2 FQNEAQ. CDR3 length: 17 residues. V was pared by 7 bases and J by 0 bases, with 16 bases between.

The chain employs TRBV10-2 and TRBJ1-2; 7 nucleotides align to TRBD1. J was trimmed by 9 bases and V by 8 bases; bases with no gene match: 9. CDR1 is WSHSY, CDR2 SAAADI, per germline. There are 12 residues in the CDR3. The CDR3 is CASGTEHVSYTF. In DNA form, the CDR3 reads TGCGCCAGCGGGACAGAGCATGTGAGCTACACCTTC.

This chain joins TRBV9 and TRBJ2-2; D not certain. This CDR3 region has 15 residues. From germline, CDR1 is SGDLS and CDR2 YYNGEE. V was shortened by 2 bases and J by 6 bases, with 14 bases between the two germline ends. CDR3 region: CASSVPLSGPGELFF. CDR3 nucleotide sequence: TGTGCCAGCAGCGTGCCCCTTAGTGGCCCCGGGGAGCTGTTTTTT.